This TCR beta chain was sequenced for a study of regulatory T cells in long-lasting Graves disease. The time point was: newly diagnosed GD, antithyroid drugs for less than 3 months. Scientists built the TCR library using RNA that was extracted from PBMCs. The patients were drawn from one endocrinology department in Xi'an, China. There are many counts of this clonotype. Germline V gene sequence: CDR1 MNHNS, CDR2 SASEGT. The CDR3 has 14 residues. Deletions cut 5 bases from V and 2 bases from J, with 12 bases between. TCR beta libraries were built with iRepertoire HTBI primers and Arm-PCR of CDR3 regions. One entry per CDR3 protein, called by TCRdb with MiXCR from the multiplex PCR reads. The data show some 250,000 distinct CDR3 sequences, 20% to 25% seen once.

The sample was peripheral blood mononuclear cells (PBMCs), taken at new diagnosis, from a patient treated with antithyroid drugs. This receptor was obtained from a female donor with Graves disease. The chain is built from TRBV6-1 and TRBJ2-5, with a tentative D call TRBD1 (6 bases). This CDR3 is CASSRQARQETQYF. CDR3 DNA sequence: TGTGCCAGCAGTAGACAGGCTCGACAAGAGACCCAGTACTTC.